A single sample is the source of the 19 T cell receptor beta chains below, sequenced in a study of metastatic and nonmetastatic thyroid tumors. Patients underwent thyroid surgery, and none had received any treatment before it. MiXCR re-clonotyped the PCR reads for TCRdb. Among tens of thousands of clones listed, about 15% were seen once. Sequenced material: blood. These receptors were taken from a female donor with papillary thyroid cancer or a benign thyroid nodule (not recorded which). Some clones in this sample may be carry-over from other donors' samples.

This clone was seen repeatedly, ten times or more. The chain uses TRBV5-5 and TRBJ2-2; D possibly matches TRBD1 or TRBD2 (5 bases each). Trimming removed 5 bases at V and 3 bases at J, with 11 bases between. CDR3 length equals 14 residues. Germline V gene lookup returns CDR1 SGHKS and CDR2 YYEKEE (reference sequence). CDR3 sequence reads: CASRGTPDTGELFF. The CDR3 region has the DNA TGTGCCAGCAGGGGGACCCCCGACACCGGGGAGCTGTTTTTT.

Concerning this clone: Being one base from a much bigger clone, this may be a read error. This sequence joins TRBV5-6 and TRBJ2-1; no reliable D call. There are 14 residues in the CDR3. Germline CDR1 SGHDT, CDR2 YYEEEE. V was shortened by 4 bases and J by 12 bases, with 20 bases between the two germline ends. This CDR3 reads CASSPRGDVDGQFF. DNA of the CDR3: TGTGCCAGCAGCCCGAGAGGTGACGTTGATGGGCAGTTCTTC.

The CDR3 region is CAIRGGGTGELFF. In DNA form, the CDR3 reads TGTGCCATCAGGGGTGGAGGCACCGGGGAGCTGTTTTTT. The rearrangement joins TRBV12-3 or TRBV12-4 to TRBJ2-2, with a possible D match to TRBD1 (6 bases). This CDR3 spans 13 amino acids. V gave up 10 bases and J gave up 4 bases, with 13 bases separating them.

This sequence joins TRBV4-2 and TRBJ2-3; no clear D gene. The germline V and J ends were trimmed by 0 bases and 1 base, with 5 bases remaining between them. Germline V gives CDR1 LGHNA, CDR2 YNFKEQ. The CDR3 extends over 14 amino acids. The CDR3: CASSQDAGTDTQYF. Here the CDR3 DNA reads TGTGCCAGCAGCCAAGATGCGGGCACAGATACGCAGTATTTT.

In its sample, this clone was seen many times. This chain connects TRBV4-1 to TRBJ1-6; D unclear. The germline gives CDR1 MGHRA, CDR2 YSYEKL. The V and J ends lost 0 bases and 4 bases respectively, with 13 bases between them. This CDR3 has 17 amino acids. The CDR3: CASSQDRQSTYNSPLHF. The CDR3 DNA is TGCGCCAGCAGCCAAGATAGGCAGAGTACTTATAATTCACCCCTCCACTTT.

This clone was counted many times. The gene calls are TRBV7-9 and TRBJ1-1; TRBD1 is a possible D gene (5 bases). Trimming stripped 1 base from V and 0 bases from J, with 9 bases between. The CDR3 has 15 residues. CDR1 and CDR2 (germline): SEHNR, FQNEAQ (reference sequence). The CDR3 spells CASSLGAGMNTEAFF. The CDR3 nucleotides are TGTGCCAGCAGCTTAGGGGCAGGGATGAACACTGAAGCTTTCTTT. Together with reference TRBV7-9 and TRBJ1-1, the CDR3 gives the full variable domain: DTGVSQNPRHKITKRGQNVTFRCDPISEHNRLYWYRQTLGQGPEFLTYFQNEAQLEKSRLLSDRFSAERPKGSFSTLEIQRTEQGDSAMYLCASSLGAGMNTEAFFGQGTRLTVV.

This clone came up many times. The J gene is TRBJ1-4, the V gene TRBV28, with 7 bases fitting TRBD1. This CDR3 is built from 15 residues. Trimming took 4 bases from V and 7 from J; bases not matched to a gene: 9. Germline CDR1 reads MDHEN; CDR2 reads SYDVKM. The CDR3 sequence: CASSSPDRVGEKLFF. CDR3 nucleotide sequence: TGTGCCAGCAGTTCCCCTGACAGGGTTGGTGAAAAACTGTTTTTT. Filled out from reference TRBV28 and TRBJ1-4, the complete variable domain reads DVKVTQSSRYLVKRTGEKVFLECVQDMDHENMFWYRQDPGLGLRLIYFSYDVKMKEKGDIPEGYSVSREKKERFSLILESASTNQTSMYLCASSSPDRVGEKLFFGSGTQLSVL.

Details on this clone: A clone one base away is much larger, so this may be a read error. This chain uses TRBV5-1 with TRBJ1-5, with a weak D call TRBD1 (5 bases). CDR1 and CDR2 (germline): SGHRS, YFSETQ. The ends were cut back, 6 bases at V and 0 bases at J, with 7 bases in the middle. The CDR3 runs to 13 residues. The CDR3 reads CASMTDSNQPQHF. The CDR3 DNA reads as TGCGCCAGCATGACAGATAGCAATCAGCCCCAGCATTTT.

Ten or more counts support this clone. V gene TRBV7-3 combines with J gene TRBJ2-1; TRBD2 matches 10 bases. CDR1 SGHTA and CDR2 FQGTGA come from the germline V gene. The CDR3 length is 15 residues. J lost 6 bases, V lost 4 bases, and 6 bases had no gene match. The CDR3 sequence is CASSYVAGGGNEQFF. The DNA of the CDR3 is TGTGCCAGCAGCTACGTAGCGGGAGGAGGCAATGAGCAGTTCTTC.

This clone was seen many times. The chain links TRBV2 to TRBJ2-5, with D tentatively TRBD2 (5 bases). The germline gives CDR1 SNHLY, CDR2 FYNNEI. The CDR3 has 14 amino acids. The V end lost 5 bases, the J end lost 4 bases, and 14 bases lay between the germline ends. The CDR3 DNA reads TGTGCCAGCAGTTTTTCGGGGTGGGGAGAGACCCAGTACTTC. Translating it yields CASSFSGWGETQYF.

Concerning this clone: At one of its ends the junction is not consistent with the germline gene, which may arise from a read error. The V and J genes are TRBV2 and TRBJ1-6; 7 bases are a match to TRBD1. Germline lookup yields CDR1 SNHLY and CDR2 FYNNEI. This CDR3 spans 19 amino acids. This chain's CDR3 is CAGSGGTASAMMNNSPLHF. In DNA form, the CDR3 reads TGTGCCGGCAGTGGTGGGACAGCCTCCGCGATGATGAATAATTCACCCCTCCACTTT.

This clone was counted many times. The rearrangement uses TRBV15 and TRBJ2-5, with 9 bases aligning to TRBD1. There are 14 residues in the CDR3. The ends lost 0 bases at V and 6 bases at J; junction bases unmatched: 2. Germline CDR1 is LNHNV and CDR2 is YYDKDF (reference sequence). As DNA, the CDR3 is TGTGCCACCAGCAGAGAGGGACAGGGAAAGACCCAGTACTTC. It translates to CATSREGQGKTQYF. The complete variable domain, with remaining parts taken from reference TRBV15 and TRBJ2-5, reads DAMVIQNPRYQVTQFGKPVTLSCSQTLNHNVMYWYQQKSSQAPKLLFHYYDKDFNNEADTPDNFQSRRPNTSFCFLDIRSPGLGDTAMYLCATSREGQGKTQYFGPGTRLLVL.

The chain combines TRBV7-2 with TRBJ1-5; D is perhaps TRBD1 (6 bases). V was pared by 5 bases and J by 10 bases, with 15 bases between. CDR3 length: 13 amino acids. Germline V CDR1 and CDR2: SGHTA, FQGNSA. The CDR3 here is CASSRRQVHPQHF. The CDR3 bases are TGTGCCAGCAGCCGAAGACAGGTTCATCCCCAGCATTTT.

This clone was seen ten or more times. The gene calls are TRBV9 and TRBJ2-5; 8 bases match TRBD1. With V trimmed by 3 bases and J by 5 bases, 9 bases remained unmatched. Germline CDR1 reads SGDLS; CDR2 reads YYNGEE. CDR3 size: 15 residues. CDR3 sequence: CASSGQTGDGETQYF. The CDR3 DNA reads TGTGCCAGCAGCGGACAGACAGGGGACGGGGAGACCCAGTACTTC.

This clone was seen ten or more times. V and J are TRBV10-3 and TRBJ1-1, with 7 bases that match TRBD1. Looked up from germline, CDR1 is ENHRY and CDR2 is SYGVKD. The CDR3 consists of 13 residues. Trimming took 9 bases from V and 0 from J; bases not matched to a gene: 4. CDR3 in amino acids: CAIGTAMNTEAFF. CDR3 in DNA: TGTGCCATTGGGACAGCCATGAACACTGAAGCTTTCTTT.

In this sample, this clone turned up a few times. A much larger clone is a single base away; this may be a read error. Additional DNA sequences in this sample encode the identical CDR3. For the CDR3, the DNA is TGTGCCAGCACCTCAGGGACAGGGGGCATCTATGGCCACACCTTC. It translates to CASTSGTGGIYGHTF. V and J are TRBV28 and TRBJ1-2, with 12 positions matching TRBD1. The germline CDR1 and CDR2 sequences are MDHEN and SYDVKM. The CDR3 sequence is 15 residues long.

The DNA of the CDR3 is TGTGCCAACTCCCCACTATGCGCTAGCACAGATACGCAGTATTTT. This sequence encodes CANSPLCASTDTQYF. The rearrangement joins TRBV9 to TRBJ2-3; D is unresolved. The CDR3 extends over 15 amino acids. Trimming shortened V by 9 bases and J by 0 bases, and 17 bases separated the two germline ends. Looked up from germline, CDR1 is SGDLS and CDR2 is YYNGEE.

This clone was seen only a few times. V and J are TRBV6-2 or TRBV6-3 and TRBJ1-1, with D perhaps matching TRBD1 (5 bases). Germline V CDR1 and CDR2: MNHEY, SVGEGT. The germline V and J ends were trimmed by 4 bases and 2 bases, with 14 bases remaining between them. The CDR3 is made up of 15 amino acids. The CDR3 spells CASSSLLGLNTEAFF. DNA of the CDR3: TGTGCCAGCAGTTCCTTGCTGGGACTAAACACTGAAGCTTTCTTT.

The CDR3 nucleotides are TGTGCCAGCATCCTGACACATGTGACCTACGAGCAGTACTTC. It encodes CASILTHVTYEQYF. The J gene is TRBJ2-7, the V gene TRBV11-2, with D uncertain. V lost 7 bases and J 2 bases, leaving 15 bases between the germline ends. The CDR3 has 14 amino acids. From germline, CDR1 is SGHAT and CDR2 FQNNGV.